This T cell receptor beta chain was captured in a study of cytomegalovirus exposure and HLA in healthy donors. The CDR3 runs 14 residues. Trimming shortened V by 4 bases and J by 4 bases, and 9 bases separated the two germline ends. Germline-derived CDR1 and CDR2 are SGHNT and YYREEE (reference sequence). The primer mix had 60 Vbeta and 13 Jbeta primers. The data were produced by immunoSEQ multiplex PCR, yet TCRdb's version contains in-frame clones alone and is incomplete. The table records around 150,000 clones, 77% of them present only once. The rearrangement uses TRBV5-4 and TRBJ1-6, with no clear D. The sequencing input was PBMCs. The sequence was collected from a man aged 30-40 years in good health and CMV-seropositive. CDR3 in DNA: TGTGCCAGCAGCCCGACGGGGTATAATTCACCCCTCCACTTT. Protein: CASSPTGYNSPLHF.